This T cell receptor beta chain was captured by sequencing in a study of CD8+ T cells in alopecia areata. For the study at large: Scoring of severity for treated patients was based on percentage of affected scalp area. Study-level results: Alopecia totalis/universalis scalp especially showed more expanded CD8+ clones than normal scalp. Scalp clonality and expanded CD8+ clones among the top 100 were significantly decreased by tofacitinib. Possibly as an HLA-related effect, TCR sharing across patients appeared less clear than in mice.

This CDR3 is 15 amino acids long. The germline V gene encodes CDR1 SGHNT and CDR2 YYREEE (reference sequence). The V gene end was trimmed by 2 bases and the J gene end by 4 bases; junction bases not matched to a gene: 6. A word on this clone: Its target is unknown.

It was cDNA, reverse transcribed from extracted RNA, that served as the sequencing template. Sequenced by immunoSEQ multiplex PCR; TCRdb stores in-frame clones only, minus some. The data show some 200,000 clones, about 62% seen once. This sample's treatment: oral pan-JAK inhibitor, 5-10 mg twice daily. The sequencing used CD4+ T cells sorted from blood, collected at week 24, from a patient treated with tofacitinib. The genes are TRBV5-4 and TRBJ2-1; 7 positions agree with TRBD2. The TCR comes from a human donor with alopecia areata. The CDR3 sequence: CASSLDAGDYNEQFF. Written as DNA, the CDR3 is TGTGCCAGCAGCTTAGACGCGGGAGATTACAATGAGCAGTTCTTC.